The clone carrying this TCR beta chain showed up just a few times. The data stem from a study of CD8 T cells in ankylosing spondylitis. TCRdb re-derived calls from the 5' RACE reads in MiXCR, one entry per CDR3 protein. The table includes 200,000 to 300,000 distinct CDR3 sequences, 32% detected once. Germline trimming cut 4 bases from V and 4 bases from J; bases unmatched to any gene: 6. Germline assignment: CDR1 DFQATT and CDR2 SNEGSKA (reference sequence). CDR3 length: 13 residues. The chain recombines TRBV20-1 with TRBJ2-5, with 7 bases aligning to TRBD2. This TCR was recovered from a male donor with ankylosing spondylitis or in good health (not recorded which). Sequencing was performed on blood, either unsorted or a sorted T cell fraction (not recorded which). CDR3 in amino acids: CSATSGVAETQYF. CDR3 in DNA: TGCAGTGCTACCAGCGGGGTGGCAGAGACCCAGTACTTC.